These 13 T cell receptor beta chains share one sample of origin, sequenced in a study of tumor-infiltrating lymphocytes in primary liver carcinoma. The template, roughly 550 ng total RNA, yielded TCR beta cDNA made with a constant-region primer. Three nested multiplex PCR rounds, a slightly modified ARM-PCR, produced the libraries for TCR beta. A C-beta reverse primer was combined with TRBV1-TRBV30 forward primers in the first two PCR rounds, and each round had 10 cycles. TCRdb reprocessed the multiplex PCR reads with MiXCR, giving one entry per CDR3 protein. The table shows 300,000 to 400,000 distinct CDR3 sequences, with about 65% occurring only once. Germline DNA was also extracted, and blood RNA was taken from unsorted whole blood. Sequenced material: peripheral blood. The receptors derive from a middle-aged man with primary liver carcinoma and hepatitis B virus infection.

This sequence joins TRBV2 and TRBJ1-5, with D possibly matching TRBD1 (5 bases). Germline values: CDR1 SNHLY, CDR2 FYNNEI. The CDR3 runs 12 residues. V was shortened by 5 bases and J by 9 bases, with 11 bases between the two germline ends. The CDR3 bases are TGTGCCAGCAGTCCTGACGGGGGGCCCCAGCATTTT. Amino acids: CASSPDGGPQHF.

V gene TRBV28 combines with J gene TRBJ1-2; possible D gene TRBD1, 5 bases. Germline CDR1 is MDHEN and CDR2 is SYDVKM. This CDR3 region has 14 residues. Deletions cut 9 bases from V and 2 bases from J, with 16 bases between. The CDR3 here is CASSKQVANYGYTF. For the CDR3, the DNA is TGTGCCAGTTCCAAACAGGTTGCAAACTATGGCTACACCTTC.

In this sample, this clonotype turned up many times. This sequence joins TRBV28 and TRBJ2-4; tentative D call: TRBD2 (6 bases). Trimming shortened V by 5 bases and J by 6 bases, and 17 bases separated the two germline ends. The CDR3 runs 15 residues. Germline V gene lookup returns CDR1 MDHEN and CDR2 SYDVKM. CDR3 DNA: TGTGCCAGCAGTGGCCCCGGGAGTTGGGCAAACATTCAGTACTTC. Translating it yields CASSGPGSWANIQYF. Full variable domain (remainder filled in from reference TRBV28 and TRBJ2-4): DVKVTQSSRYLVKRTGEKVFLECVQDMDHENMFWYRQDPGLGLRLIYFSYDVKMKEKGDIPEGYSVSREKKERFSLILESASTNQTSMYLCASSGPGSWANIQYFGAGTRLSVL.

This clonotype has at least ten counts. V usage is TRBV11-1 and J usage is TRBJ2-5; no clear D gene. This CDR3 region has 14 residues. Germline CDR1 is SGHAT and CDR2 is FQDESV (reference sequence). V gave up 1 base and J gave up 5 bases, with 11 bases separating them. The CDR3 spells CASSLGSSWETQYF. Here the CDR3 DNA reads TGTGCCAGCAGCTTAGGATCTTCTTGGGAGACCCAGTACTTC.

As to this clonotype: Given the absence of the conserved phenylalanine or tryptophan at the CDR3 end, a read error is likely. The chain employs TRBV11-2 and TRBJ2-7, with D possibly being TRBD1 or TRBD2 (5 bases each). Germline loops: CDR1 SGHAT, CDR2 FQNNGV. This CDR3 has 14 residues. Here the CDR3 DNA reads TGCGCCAGCAGCTTAGGGACCCCGGACTACGAGCAGTACTTA. Translated: CASSLGTPDYEQYL.

The V call is TRBV6-6, the J call TRBJ2-3, with D hard to call. This CDR3 has 15 amino acids. V lost 1 base and J 2 bases, leaving 10 bases between the germline ends. In germline, CDR1 is MNHNY, CDR2 SVGAGI (reference sequence). CDR3 amino acids: CASSYLLPFTDTQYF. For the CDR3, the DNA is TGTGCCAGCAGTTACTTGCTGCCATTCACAGATACGCAGTATTTT.

Note on this clonotype: A much larger clone lies one base from this, so it may be a read error. CDR3 in amino acids: CASSRTGGSYNDQFF. In DNA form, the CDR3 reads TGTGCCAGCAGTAGGACAGGGGGTTCCTACAATGATCAGTTCTTC. The rearrangement joins TRBV6-5 to TRBJ2-1, with 10 bases identical to TRBD1. CDR3 size: 15 residues. Germline CDR1 is MNHEY and CDR2 is SVGAGI.

In this sample, this clonotype turned up a few times. The CDR3 is CASSGLTGVESEQYF. CDR3 bases: TGTGCCAGCAGTGGGTTGACAGGGGTTGAAAGCGAGCAGTACTTC. This sequence joins TRBV6-5 and TRBJ2-7; 8 nucleotides match TRBD1. The CDR3 sequence is 15 residues long. CDR1 and CDR2 from the germline V gene are MNHEY and SVGAGI. V lost 5 bases to trimming and J lost 6 bases; unmatched junction nucleotides: 12.

This rearrangement joins TRBV6-1 to TRBJ1-2; a possible D gene is TRBD1 (6 bases). Germline lookup yields CDR1 MNHNS and CDR2 SASEGT. Trimming took off 6 bases at V and 4 bases at J, with 24 bases between the two ends. CDR3 length equals 17 residues. CDR3 bases: TGTGCCAGCAGGGAATTCTCGGTCTCTACAGGGTCCTATGGCTACACCTTC. Its translation: CASREFSVSTGSYGYTF.

In its sample, this clonotype was seen a few times. J is TRBJ2-2 and V is TRBV6-2 or TRBV6-3; 12 nucleotides match TRBD2. CDR1 and CDR2 from the germline V gene are MNHEY and SVGEGT. V dropped 9 bases and J dropped 5; count of bases not matched to a gene: 13. The CDR3 is 17 residues long. The CDR3 region is CASSTTSGRRETGELFF. The CDR3, as DNA: TGTGCCAGTTCCACTACTAGCGGGAGGCGTGAGACCGGGGAGCTGTTTTTT.

V and J are TRBV2 and TRBJ2-3; TRBD2 matches 10 bases. The V segment lost 8 bases and the J segment 6 bases; nucleotides outside the gene matches: 11. Germline assignment: CDR1 SNHLY and CDR2 FYNNEI. The CDR3 is made up of 15 amino acids. This chain's CDR3 is CASYQDLAGVDTQYF. For the CDR3, the DNA is TGTGCCAGCTATCAGGACCTAGCGGGAGTGGATACGCAGTATTTT.

This clonotype was recorded a few times. The chain employs TRBV5-5 and TRBJ2-1, with D unresolved. The CDR3 is made up of 13 amino acids. The ends were cut back, 1 base at V and 7 bases at J, with 9 bases in the middle. In germline, CDR1 is SGHKS, CDR2 YYEKEE (reference sequence). CDR3 DNA sequence: TGTGCCAGCAGCTTGTTCTTCCCGAATGAGCAGTTCTTC. This translates into CASSLFFPNEQFF.

As regards this clonotype: A much larger clone differs by one base, so this may be a read error. J is TRBJ2-7 and V is TRBV10-3, with TRBD2 matching 8 bases. Germline CDR1 reads ENHRY; CDR2 reads SYGVKD. CDR3 length: 14 residues. CDR3 sequence reads: CAISEKREKGEQHF. CDR3 nucleotides: TGTGCCATCAGTGAAAAGCGGGAGAAGGGCGAGCAGCACTTC.